These 26 T cell receptor beta chains came from one sample sequenced in a study of blood T cell repertoires in COVID-19. TCRdb keeps only in-frame clones here, not all; method: immunoSEQ multiplex PCR. The table lists more than 85,000 clones, around 80% of them singletons. The specimen sequenced was peripheral blood. The receptors derive from a man in his fifties or sixties with active or convalescent COVID-19.

Only a few counts were recorded for this clone. This chain connects TRBV6-5 to TRBJ1-4, with D maybe TRBD1 (5 bases). The CDR3 is made up of 15 amino acids. The V end was cut by 5 bases, the J end by 5 bases, with 15 bases between. Germline V lookup: CDR1 MNHEY, CDR2 SVGAGI. In DNA, the CDR3 is TGTGCCAGCAGTCCGATCGACAGTCTGAATGAAAAACTGTTTTTT. Translation: CASSPIDSLNEKLFF.

The chain joins TRBV20-1 to TRBJ2-2; D gene ambiguous. Per germline, CDR1 DFQATT and CDR2 SNEGSKA (reference sequence). There are 12 residues in the CDR3. Trimming shortened V by 3 bases and J by 9 bases, and 11 bases separated the two germline ends. Here the CDR3 reads CSASKGVRELFF. Here the CDR3 DNA reads TGCAGTGCTAGTAAAGGAGTGCGGGAGCTGTTTTTT.

CDR3 residues: CASSYTTGRSGANVLTF. CDR3 sequence (DNA): TGTGCCAGCAGCTACACGACAGGGCGCTCTGGGGCCAACGTCCTGACTTTC. The genes are TRBV5-6 and TRBJ2-6; 7 bases match TRBD1. The germline V gene has CDR1 SGHDT and CDR2 YYEEEE. This CDR3 has 17 amino acids. The trim removed 3 bases at V and 0 bases at J, leaving 6 bases unmatched.

This clone was picked up a small number of times. The V and J genes are TRBV9 and TRBJ2-3; possibly TRBD1 for D (6 bases). V dropped 1 base and J dropped 6 bases, with 12 bases sitting between them. This CDR3 region has 14 residues. The germline V gene encodes CDR1 SGDLS and CDR2 YYNGEE. The CDR3 nucleotides are TGTGCCAGCAGCGTAAACAGGGCTGACGATACGCAGTATTTT. Translation: CASSVNRADDTQYF. The whole variable domain, remainder taken from reference TRBV9 and TRBJ2-3, is DSGVTQTPKHLITATGQRVTLRCSPRSGDLSVYWYQQSLDQGLQFLIQYYNGEERAKGNILERFSAQQFPDLHSELNLSSLELGDSALYFCASSVNRADDTQYFGPGTRLTVL.

The chain combines TRBV5-1 with TRBJ1-1; 9 bases agree with TRBD1. J lost 12 bases, V lost 0 bases, and 6 bases had no gene match. Germline V CDR1 and CDR2: SGHRS, YFSETQ. This CDR3 is built from 13 residues. CDR3 sequence (DNA): TGCGCCAGCAGCTTGGGGGACAGGGAGGGATCTTTCTTT. As protein: CASSLGDREGSFF.

J is TRBJ2-1 and V is TRBV24-1; D may be TRBD2 (6 bases). This CDR3 spans 16 amino acids. Germline V CDR1 and CDR2: KGHDR, SFDVKD. Trimming took 6 bases from V and 5 from J, leaving 19 bases between them. The CDR3 nucleotides are TGTGCCACCAGTCCAGGAGGGATGGGGAGTAACAATGAGCAGTTCTTC. Its protein product is CATSPGGMGSNNEQFF.

This chain's CDR3 is CASSGARYEQYF. The DNA of the CDR3 is TGCGCCAGCAGCGGGGCGCGGTACGAGCAGTACTTC. V gene TRBV5-1 combines with J gene TRBJ2-7, with a weak D call TRBD1 (5 bases). Germline values: CDR1 SGHRS, CDR2 YFSETQ. There are 12 residues in the CDR3. Trimming stripped 4 bases from V and 4 bases from J, with 9 bases between.

The rearrangement joins TRBV25-1 to TRBJ1-4; 7 bases map to TRBD1. The CDR3 runs to 16 residues. Germline CDR1 reads MGHDK; CDR2 reads SYGVNS. V trimming: 3 bases; J trimming: 3 bases; junction bases outside the gene matches: 7. The chain's CDR3 is CASSDNRGLSNEKLFF. CDR3 coding DNA: TGTGCCAGCAGTGATAATAGGGGGCTTTCTAATGAAAAACTGTTTTTT.

This rearrangement joins TRBV28 to TRBJ2-3, with TRBD2 matching over 10 bases. V gave up 3 bases and J gave up 1 base; unmatched junction bases: 1. The CDR3 contains 15 residues. The V gene's germline CDR1 is MDHEN and CDR2 SYDVKM. CDR3: CASSLSGRGTDTQYF. The CDR3 coding sequence is TGTGCCAGCAGTTTGAGCGGGAGGGGCACAGATACGCAGTATTTT.

This clone was observed a handful of times. The gene calls are TRBV19 and TRBJ1-5, with 9 bases fitting TRBD1. This CDR3 spans 15 amino acids. From germline, CDR1 is LNHDA and CDR2 SQIVND (reference sequence). The V gene end was trimmed by 3 bases and the J gene end by 9 bases; junction bases not matched to a gene: 9. In DNA, the CDR3 is TGTGCCAGTAGTATGGAAACGGGACAGGGAAGGCCCCAGCATTTT. Encoded protein: CASSMETGQGRPQHF. Complete variable domain (other parts from reference TRBV19 and TRBJ1-5): DGGITQSPKYLFRKEGQNVTLSCEQNLNHDAMYWYRQDPGQGLRLIYYSQIVNDFQKGDIAEGYSVSREKKESFPLTVTSAQKNPTAFYLCASSMETGQGRPQHFGDGTRLSIL.

V usage is TRBV7-6 and J usage is TRBJ2-2, with 11 bases identical to TRBD2. CDR3 length: 15 amino acids. The germline gives CDR1 SGHVS, CDR2 FNYEAQ. Unmatched junction bases numbered 0, after V lost 1 base and J lost 5 bases. The CDR3 protein is CASSLGTSGTGELFF. The DNA for the CDR3 is TGTGCCAGCAGCTTAGGGACTAGCGGGACCGGGGAGCTGTTTTTT.

The V and J genes are TRBV5-5 and TRBJ1-3, with unresolved D. The V gene's germline CDR1 is SGHKS and CDR2 YYEKEE (reference sequence). Trimming cost V 3 bases and J 0 bases, with 10 bases left between them. The CDR3 is 15 amino acids. The CDR3 here is CASSSLADSGNTIYF. The CDR3 DNA follows: TGTGCCAGCAGCTCCTTGGCGGACTCTGGAAACACCATATATTTT. The entire variable domain, with the rest obtained from reference TRBV5-5 and TRBJ1-3, is as follows: DAGVTQSPTHLIKTRGQQVTLRCSPISGHKSVSWYQQVLGQGPQFIFQYYEKEERGRGNFPDRFSARQFPNYSSELNVNALLLGDSALYLCASSSLADSGNTIYFGEGSWLTVV.

This clone has more than one count but fewer than ten. This chain links TRBV29-1 with TRBJ1-1; unclear D gene. Trimming cost V 4 bases and J 6 bases, with 15 bases left between them. This CDR3 spans 13 amino acids. Germline CDR1 is SQVTM and CDR2 is ANQGSEA. This CDR3 reads CSVARHPFPEAFF. CDR3 nucleotides: TGCAGCGTTGCGCGTCACCCATTCCCTGAAGCTTTCTTT.

The chain uses TRBV18 and TRBJ1-1; TRBD1 aligns across 8 bases. Trimming took 2 bases from V and 5 from J; bases not matched to a gene: 4. The germline CDR1 and CDR2 sequences are KGHSH and LQKENI. CDR3 length: 14 amino acids. The CDR3 here is CASSPIRQGTEAFF. The DNA for the CDR3 is TGTGCCAGCTCACCAATCCGACAGGGGACTGAAGCTTTCTTT.

The V call is TRBV13, the J call TRBJ2-1, with TRBD2 matching over 13 bases. CDR3 length equals 24 residues. V lost 2 bases and J lost 0; bases outside the gene matches: 22. The germline V gene encodes CDR1 PRHDT and CDR2 FYEKMQ (reference sequence). This CDR3 is CASSLISTWADEGLAGLSYNEQFF. Here the CDR3 DNA reads TGTGCCAGCAGCTTAATCTCCACATGGGCTGATGAGGGACTAGCGGGGCTCTCCTACAATGAGCAGTTCTTC.

The chain carries TRBV10-1 and TRBJ2-4, with TRBD1 as a possible D gene (6 bases). The V gene's germline CDR1 is WNHNN and CDR2 SYGVQD (reference sequence). Between the trimmed V and J ends, which lost 8 bases and 2 bases, there was a span of 22 bases. This CDR3 region has 17 residues. CDR3 bases: TGCGCCAGCGTCTGCAGGGGCCCCGACCGAACCAAAAACATTCAGTACTTC. Amino acids: CASVCRGPDRTKNIQYF.

This chain joins TRBV21-1 and TRBJ2-5; no DNA check was done on the table's D call, TRBD2. TRBV21-1 is listed as a pseudogene. This CDR3 spans 22 amino acids. As DNA, the CDR3 is TGTGCCAGCAGCGCCGGGACAGGGTGCGTTCGGGCTAGCGGGAGGCCGAGGACGACCCAGTACTTC. It encodes CASSAGTGCVRASGRPRTTQYF.

This chain links TRBV28 with TRBJ2-3; D is perhaps TRBD2 (6 bases). CDR3 size: 16 residues. Germline V gene sequence: CDR1 MDHEN, CDR2 SYDVKM. The ends were cut back, 5 bases at V and 5 bases at J, with 20 bases in the middle. CDR3 DNA: TGTGCCAGCAGTCCAGGAGGGGCGACTAGTCGAGATACGCAGTATTTT. As protein: CASSPGGATSRDTQYF.

The chain has TRBV5-6 and TRBJ1-4, with TRBD1 as a possible D gene (5 bases). The germline gives CDR1 SGHDT, CDR2 YYEEEE. The CDR3 loop spans 14 amino acids. The germline V and J ends were trimmed by 3 bases and 2 bases, with 8 bases remaining between them. CDR3 in amino acids: CASSSGFTNEKLFF. The CDR3 DNA sequence: TGTGCCAGCAGCTCAGGGTTTACTAATGAAAAACTGTTTTTT.

The chain recombines TRBV11-2 with TRBJ2-5; 10 bases line up with TRBD2. CDR1 is SGHAT and CDR2 is FQNNGV in the germline V gene. V trimming: 1 base; J trimming: 2 bases; junction bases outside the gene matches: 4. The CDR3 sequence is 16 residues long. In DNA form, the CDR3 reads TGTGCCAGCAGCTTAGCGGCTAGCGGGGGACAAGAGACCCAGTACTTC. It specifies CASSLAASGGQETQYF.

The chain has TRBV19 and TRBJ2-4; D gene unclear. The germline V gene has CDR1 LNHDA and CDR2 SQIVND (reference sequence). This CDR3 region has 14 residues. V lost 1 base and J 5 bases, leaving 9 bases between the germline ends. The DNA of the CDR3 is TGTGCCAGTAGTATAGGCGCCCCCCAAAACATTCAGTACTTC. It codes for CASSIGAPQNIQYF. The full variable domain, its missing parts supplied by reference TRBV19 and TRBJ2-4, is DGGITQSPKYLFRKEGQNVTLSCEQNLNHDAMYWYRQDPGQGLRLIYYSQIVNDFQKGDIAEGYSVSREKKESFPLTVTSAQKNPTAFYLCASSIGAPQNIQYFGAGTRLSVL.

The count of this clone is one. This chain joins TRBV24-1 and TRBJ2-3, with TRBD2 matching 7 bases. The CDR3 has 18 residues. CDR1 and CDR2 (germline): KGHDR, SFDVKD. The J segment lost 1 base and the V segment lost 4 bases, leaving 13 bases of the junction unmatched. DNA of the CDR3: TGTGCCACCAGTGACCCAGAGGGCGGGAGTCTGGGCACAGATACGCAGTATTTT. Amino acids: CATSDPEGGSLGTDTQYF.

The chain is built from TRBV5-6 and TRBJ2-3, with 11 bases that match TRBD2. The germline V gene has CDR1 SGHDT and CDR2 YYEEEE. This CDR3 has 16 amino acids. Trimming removed 2 bases from V and 2 bases from J; junction bases left unmatched: 4. CDR3 in amino acids: CASSFRTSGSTDTQYF. The CDR3 DNA reads TGTGCCAGCAGCTTCCGGACTAGCGGGTCCACAGATACGCAGTATTTT.

CDR3 DNA sequence: TGTGCCAGCAGTGCCGGACAACGCGCAACTAATGAAAAACTGTTTTTT. Translating it yields CASSAGQRATNEKLFF. The V call is TRBV6-1, the J call TRBJ1-4; maybe TRBD1 (5 bases). The germline CDR1 and CDR2 sequences are MNHNS and SASEGT. Trimming stripped 4 bases from V and 0 bases from J, with 12 bases between. CDR3 length: 16 amino acids.

The chain links TRBV27 to TRBJ1-5; D call uncertain. The CDR3 is 14 residues long. Trimming cost V 4 bases and J 3 bases, with 10 bases left between them. Germline CDR1 is MNHEY and CDR2 is SMNVEV (reference sequence). DNA for the CDR3: TGTGCCAGCAGTTCTAGGGAGATCAATCAGCCCCAGCATTTT. Translating gives CASSSREINQPQHF.

V is TRBV11-2 and J is TRBJ1-6; TRBD1 agrees at 7 bases. This CDR3 region has 13 residues. The V and J ends lost 5 bases and 13 bases, in that order; junction bases with no gene match: 8. Germline V gene lookup returns CDR1 SGHAT and CDR2 FQNNGV. The CDR3 DNA reads TGTGCCAGCAGCCTCCCTGACAGGGCTCCCCTCCACTTT. Amino acids: CASSLPDRAPLHF. Supplemented by reference TRBV11-2 and TRBJ1-6, the full variable domain reads EAGVAQSPRYKIIEKRQSVAFWCNPISGHATLYWYQQILGQGPKLLIQFQNNGVVDDSQLPKDRFSAERLKGVDSTLKIQPAKLEDSAVYLCASSLPDRAPLHFGNGTRLTVT.